This T cell receptor (beta chain) was obtained from a study of cytomegalovirus exposure and HLA in healthy donors. The PCR made use of 60 Vbeta and 13 Jbeta primers. TCRdb's table, derived via immunoSEQ multiplex PCR, lists solely in-frame clones and lacks some. The data contain over 150,000 clones, over 80% of them singletons. Germline trimming cut 2 bases from V and 7 bases from J; bases unmatched to any gene: 2. The CDR3 length is 14 residues. Per germline, CDR1 MRHNA and CDR2 SNTAGT. The chain links TRBV6-4 to TRBJ2-1, with 10 bases identical to TRBD2. Material for sequencing was PBMCs. The TCR was taken from a human donor in good health. The CDR3 loop reads CASSDSGGGNEQFF. The CDR3 DNA reads TGTGCCAGCAGTGACAGCGGGGGGGGGAATGAGCAGTTCTTC.